This TCR beta chain was identified in a study of CD8 T cells in ankylosing spondylitis. Study-wide results and caveats: Disease-linked clones bore a CD8+ phenotype and were relatively rare in peripheral blood.

The germline gives CDR1 LGHNA, CDR2 YNFKEQ. The CDR3 extends over 16 amino acids. One entry per CDR3 protein, called by TCRdb with MiXCR from the 5' RACE reads. The sample has fewer than 250,000 distinct CDR3 sequences, 20% to 30% seen once. About this clonotype: Its target is not known. A read error may produce the germline difference seen at one junction end.

Sequencing was carried out using blood, either unsorted or a sorted T cell fraction (not recorded which). The V and J genes are TRBV4-2 and TRBJ2-3; 7 bases map to TRBD2. The clonotype originates from a male donor with ankylosing spondylitis or in good health (not recorded which). Here the CDR3 DNA reads TGTGCCAGCAGCCAACGTACTAGCGTCGGCCCAGATACGCAGTATTTC. This sequence encodes CASSQRTSVGPDTQYF.